The 15 T cell receptor beta chains below all came from one sample that was sequenced in a study of T cell repertoires in cytomegalovirus infection. For these TCRs, the target antigens are not known. One entry per CDR3 protein results from TCRdb running MiXCR on the reads. The table lists 650,000 to 850,000 distinct CDR3 sequences, 25% to 30% of them singletons. The specimen was cultured CD8+ T cells from PBMCs, collected from culture after CMV antigen stimulation. These receptors all stem from a human donor in good health (CMV status not recorded). Some clones in this sample may be carry-over from other donors' samples.

This clonotype was seen repeatedly, ten times or more. The genes are TRBV7-2 and TRBJ1-5; D is uncertain. V shed 2 bases and J shed 0 bases, with 8 bases lying between them. The CDR3 totals 15 residues. Germline CDR1 is SGHTA and CDR2 is FQGNSA. The CDR3 nucleotides read TGTGCCAGCAGCTTAAGAACGGCTAGCAATCAGCCCCAGCATTTT. This sequence encodes CASSLRTASNQPQHF. The full variable domain, completed using reference TRBV7-2 and TRBJ1-5, is GAGVSQSPSNKVTEKGKDVELRCDPISGHTALYWYRQSLGQGLEFLIYFQGNSAPDKSGLPSDRFSAERTGGSVSTLTIQRTQQEDSAVYLCASSLRTASNQPQHFGDGTRLSIL.

This clonotype was counted only a few times. The V call is TRBV28, the J call TRBJ2-1, with 7 bases fitting TRBD2. The CDR3 consists of 15 residues. Germline trimming cut 1 base from V and 12 bases from J; bases unmatched to any gene: 12. CDR1 and CDR2 from the germline V gene are MDHEN and SYDVKM. This CDR3 is CASSLFRPSGSRQFF. For the CDR3, the DNA is TGTGCCAGCAGTTTATTTAGGCCTAGCGGTAGTAGGCAGTTCTTC.

Only a few counts were recorded for this clonotype. The V and J genes are TRBV28 and TRBJ2-1; D may match TRBD1 or TRBD2 (7 bases each). Trimming shortened V by 5 bases and J by 7 bases, and 21 bases separated the two germline ends. This CDR3 has 16 amino acids. Germline CDR1 and CDR2: MDHEN and SYDVKM. The DNA for the CDR3 is TGTGCCAGCAGTCCCCCGGGCAGGGGGGGGACTAATGAGCAGTTCTTC. Translated, it gives CASSPPGRGGTNEQFF.

The chain uses TRBV9 and TRBJ2-1; no definite D call. The ends were cut back, 0 bases at V and 6 bases at J, with 7 bases in the middle. Germline loops: CDR1 SGDLS, CDR2 YYNGEE. The CDR3 is 13 residues long. The CDR3 is CASSVDGLNEQFF. In nucleotides, the CDR3 is TGTGCCAGCAGCGTAGATGGGCTCAATGAGCAGTTCTTC.

V is TRBV6-5 and J is TRBJ2-7; 8 nucleotides align to TRBD1. The CDR3 spans 16 residues. Per the germline V gene, CDR1 is MNHEY and CDR2 is SVGAGI. The ends lost 6 bases at V and 3 bases at J; junction bases unmatched: 13. The CDR3 protein is CASRGSGTGPFYEQYF. CDR3 in DNA: TGTGCCAGCAGGGGCTCCGGGACAGGTCCTTTCTACGAGCAGTACTTC.

The chain combines TRBV6-5 with TRBJ2-5; TRBD1 aligns across 7 bases. V was clipped by 5 bases and J by 5 bases; unmatched bases: 14. Per the germline V gene, CDR1 is MNHEY and CDR2 is SVGAGI. The CDR3 length is 16 residues. The CDR3 coding sequence is TGTGCCAGCAGTCTACGGGAAAGGGGGCTTAGGGAGACCCAGTACTTC. This encodes CASSLRERGLRETQYF.

At least ten counts were recorded for this clonotype. The chain combines TRBV7-8 with TRBJ1-1; D call uncertain. Trimming removed 5 bases at V and 11 bases at J, with 12 bases between. The germline gives CDR1 SGHVS, CDR2 FQNEAQ. CDR3 length: 11 residues. Here the CDR3 DNA reads TGTGCCAGCAGCCAACAGTCCGTGGCTTTCTTT. Residues: CASSQQSVAFF.

This clonotype has a count of ten or more. The gene calls are TRBV6-5 and TRBJ2-7; no definite D call. The germline V gene has CDR1 MNHEY and CDR2 SVGAGI. Trimming stripped 6 bases from V and 4 bases from J, with 7 bases between. The CDR3 is made up of 11 amino acids. The CDR3 is CASSSQYEQYF. CDR3 nucleotides: TGTGCCAGCAGCTCTCAATACGAGCAGTACTTC.

This clonotype was recorded once. The chain employs TRBV7-9 and TRBJ2-1; D may be TRBD1 or TRBD2 (6 bases each). The germline CDR1 and CDR2 sequences are SEHNR and FQNEAQ (reference sequence). The CDR3 spans 16 residues. Trimming left V 6 bases short and J 0 bases short, with 15 bases between. CDR3 sequence reads: CASRTRGGSSYNEQFF. The CDR3 DNA is TGTGCCAGCAGGACTAGAGGGGGGAGCTCCTACAATGAGCAGTTCTTC. The full variable domain, in which reference TRBV7-9 and TRBJ2-1 provide the parts outside the CDR3, is DTGVSQNPRHKITKRGQNVTFRCDPISEHNRLYWYRQTLGQGPEFLTYFQNEAQLEKSRLLSDRFSAERPKGSFSTLEIQRTEQGDSAMYLCASRTRGGSSYNEQFFGPGTRLTVL.

This clonotype is a singleton in its sample. The J gene is TRBJ1-1, the V gene TRBV13; no definite D call. There are 13 residues in the CDR3. Germline V CDR1 and CDR2: PRHDT, FYEKMQ (reference sequence). Trimming took 0 bases from V and 7 from J, leaving 9 bases between them. This chain's CDR3 is CASSLGSRIEAFF. In DNA, the CDR3 is TGTGCCAGCAGCTTAGGATCCCGAATTGAAGCTTTCTTT.

This clonotype was counted a few times. This rearrangement joins TRBV6-1 to TRBJ2-7; D remains ambiguous. Between the trimmed V and J ends, which lost 0 bases and 7 bases, there was a span of 7 bases. CDR1 is MNHNS and CDR2 is SASEGT in the germline V gene. The CDR3 is 12 amino acids. Written as DNA, the CDR3 is TGTGCCAGCAGTGAAGCGCTGATAGAGCAGTACTTC. This translates into CASSEALIEQYF.

J is TRBJ2-1 and V is TRBV12-5, with a tentative D call TRBD1 (7 bases). The germline gives CDR1 LGHNT, CDR2 FRNRAP. The CDR3 has 18 amino acids. V lost 8 bases and J lost 8, with 31 bases in between. The CDR3 DNA is TGTGCTAGTAGGGGGCCTGGTCGGGGGCGTCACTACGTCTATGAGCAGTTCTTC. It encodes CASRGPGRGRHYVYEQFF.

This chain connects TRBV7-9 to TRBJ2-5; the match to TRBD2 covers 10 bases. The CDR3 is made up of 12 amino acids. The germline gives CDR1 SEHNR, CDR2 FQNEAQ (reference sequence). V shed 9 bases, J shed 8 bases, and the junction held 6 bases outside the gene matches. DNA for the CDR3: TGTGCCAGTTGGACTAGCGGCGATACCCAGTACTTC. Protein: CASWTSGDTQYF.

The chain has TRBV28 and TRBJ2-1, with a weak D call TRBD2 (5 bases). In germline, CDR1 is MDHEN, CDR2 SYDVKM. Trimming pared 1 base from V and 7 bases from J, leaving 17 bases between. The length of the CDR3 is 16 residues. In nucleotides, the CDR3 is TGTGCCAGCAGTTTATCTTCAGGAGGTGAGGTAAATGAGCAGTTCTTC. Translation: CASSLSSGGEVNEQFF.

In its sample, this clonotype was seen many times. This chain uses TRBV7-8 with TRBJ2-5; D uncertain. Germline-derived CDR1 and CDR2 are SGHVS and FQNEAQ. The CDR3 spans 16 residues. The V end lost 0 bases, the J end lost 7 bases, and 18 bases lay between the germline ends. The CDR3 bases are TGTGCCAGCAGCTTAGCAGCCGCTGACGGTTCGAGGACCCAGTACTTC. Amino acids: CASSLAAADGSRTQYF. Complete variable domain (other parts from reference TRBV7-8 and TRBJ2-5): GAGVSQSPRYKVAKRGQDVALRCDPISGHVSLFWYQQALGQGPEFLTYFQNEAQLDKSGLPSDRFFAERPEGSVSTLKIQRTQQEDSAVYLCASSLAAADGSRTQYFGPGTRLLVL.